These T cell receptor beta chains were read from a single sample in a study of spatial heterogeneity in lung cancer. TCRdb re-called the 5' RACE reads through MiXCR, storing one row per CDR3 protein. In the table there are some 40,000 distinct CDR3 sequences, approximately 3.1% of which are singletons. The sequencing used normal lung tissue next to the tumor, collected at surgery. The receptors derive from a male donor with early-stage non-small cell lung cancer. CDR3s include the opening cysteine and the closing phenylalanine or tryptophan. D genes are given only for firm matches. Clone size appears in some rows only: once, few, many, or a class for an expanded clone.

d_gene	v_gene	j_gene	abundance	CDR3nt	CDR3aa
NA	TRBV4-3	TRBJ1-3	NA	TGCGCCAGCTCCTCTGGGGGCTCTGGAAACACCATATATTTT	CASSSGGSGNTIYF
NA	TRBV7-2	TRBJ2-1	many	TGTGCCAGCAGCTTAGCCCCTAGCTCCTACAATGAGCAGTTCTTC	CASSLAPSSYNEQFF
NA	TRBV6-6	TRBJ1-2	many	TGTGCCAGCAGTTACGTCGCAGAGGGCTACACCTTC	CASSYVAEGYTF
NA	TRBV7-2	TRBJ2-7	NA	TGTGCCAGCAGCCCCATAGTGGGGTATTCCTACGAGCAGTACTTC	CASSPIVGYSYEQYF
NA	TRBV28	TRBJ2-7	many	TGTGCCAGCAGTTCCCCGGGCAGGGAGGTCATAGGGCAGTACTTC	CASSSPGREVIGQYF
TRBD1	TRBV20-1	TRBJ1-2	many	TGCAGTGCTCCTACCGACAGGGGGCTCGGCTATGGCTACACCTTC	CSAPTDRGLGYGYTF
NA	TRBV7-3	TRBJ1-6	many	TGTGCCAGCAGTTCAGGGAATTCACCCCTCCACTTT	CASSSGNSPLHF
NA	TRBV7-9	TRBJ2-3	many	TGTGCCAGCAGCTCCCACCTACCAACCCCAAGTCGGGATACGCAGTATTTT	CASSSHLPTPSRDTQYF
NA	TRBV11-2	TRBJ1-1	many	TGTGCCAGCAGCTTAAGTCAGGGTGAAGCTTTCTTT	CASSLSQGEAFF
NA	TRBV5-1	TRBJ1-1	many	TGCGCCAGCAGCTTCCTCACATCAGGGGTGAGCACTGAAGCTTTCTTT	CASSFLTSGVSTEAFF
NA	TRBV6-4	TRBJ2-3	many	TGTGCCAGCACGACTGGGACGCAGTATTTT	CASTTGTQYF
NA	TRBV7-7	TRBJ2-2	many	TGTGCTAGCAGCTCGGCCCCCGTGGGCGGGGAGCTGTTTTTT	CASSSAPVGGELFF
NA	TRBV25-1	TRBJ1-2	many	TGTGCCAGCAGTGACTTGACCGGGGTTGGAGATGGCTACACCTTC	CASSDLTGVGDGYTF
NA	TRBV15	TRBJ2-5	large	TGTGCCACCTCAGACCAAGAGACCCAGTACTTC	CATSDQETQYF
NA	TRBV28	TRBJ2-7	many	TGTGCCAGCAGTCCGGCTGGACGGACCTACGAGCAGTACTTC	CASSPAGRTYEQYF
TRBD2	TRBV29-1	TRBJ2-5	many	TGCAGCGTGGGGACTAGCGGGACGCAAGAGACCCAGTACTTC	CSVGTSGTQETQYF
NA	TRBV11-2	TRBJ2-3	many	TGTGCCAGCAGTCCTATCACAGATACGCAGTATTTT	CASSPITDTQYF
NA	TRBV6-5	TRBJ1-2	many	TGTGCCAGCAGTTACTCGGAGGGTAACTATGGCTACACCTTC	CASSYSEGNYGYTF
NA	TRBV6-5	TRBJ2-3	many	TGTGCCAGCCGGGACGGGAGCACAGATACGCAGTATTTT	CASRDGSTDTQYF
NA	TRBV11-2	TRBJ2-1	many	TGTGCCAGCAGCGAACAGGGCGGTGAGCAGTTCTTC	CASSEQGGEQFF
TRBD1	TRBV6-5	TRBJ1-3	NA	TGTGCCAGCAGTTTGGGACAGAACTCTGGAAACACCATATATTTT	CASSLGQNSGNTIYF
NA	TRBV6-2/TRBV6-3	TRBJ1-6	many	TGTGCCAGCAGAACAGGGTCCTGGTCCCTCCACTTT	CASRTGSWSLHF
NA	TRBV7-2	TRBJ1-1	many	TGTGCCAGCAGCTTAGTTCCGGGGACGGCCACTGAAGCTTTCTTT	CASSLVPGTATEAFF
NA	TRBV7-6	TRBJ2-5	many	TGTGCCAGCAGCTTAGCTGGTGGACAAGAGACCCAGTACTTC	CASSLAGGQETQYF
NA	TRBV3-1	TRBJ1-4	many	TGTGCCAGCAGCTCTCACAGGAGGGCGGAGGAGCGAGAAAAACTGTTTTTT	CASSSHRRAEEREKLFF
NA	TRBV20-1	TRBJ1-4	few	TGCAGTGCTCTCATTAATGAAAAACTGTTTTTT	CSALINEKLFF